This TCR beta chain comes out of a study of blood T cells in healthy people across ages. The study, taken as a whole, reports: PBMCs that were unsorted prevented a conclusive naive versus antigen-experienced comparison. Researchers report that TCR beta diversity correlated strongly with naive T cell percentage. Possibly, changes in expanded clonotypes were confounded because donor CMV status was unknown.

With a J-beta primer mix and a sample-barcoded 5' primer, a second PCR ran about 7 to 12 cycles. Every molecule of cDNA carried a tag from a template-switch adaptor with 12 random nucleotides. TCRdb reanalysed the 5' RACE reads using MiXCR and keeps one entry per CDR3 protein. The table has 1.5 million to 2 million distinct CDR3 sequences, about 50% seen once. The CDR3 sequence is 13 residues long. Looked up from germline, CDR1 is SEHNR and CDR2 is FQNEAQ (reference sequence). Trimming cost V 2 bases and J 3 bases, with 7 bases left between them. On this clonotype: Antigen unknown.

The V call is TRBV7-9, the J call TRBJ1-1; D is unresolved. The sample consisted of blood. The source is a woman aged 40 to 50 in good health. The CDR3 DNA sequence: TGTGCCAGCAGCTTAAGCATTTACACTGAAGCTTTCTTT. The encoded protein is CASSLSIYTEAFF. The complete variable domain, with remaining parts taken from reference TRBV7-9 and TRBJ1-1, reads DTGVSQNPRHKITKRGQNVTFRCDPISEHNRLYWYRQTLGQGPEFLTYFQNEAQLEKSRLLSDRFSAERPKGSFSTLEIQRTEQGDSAMYLCASSLSIYTEAFFGQGTRLTVV.